A single sample is the source of the 10 T cell receptor beta chains below, sequenced in a study of beta chain features in type 1 diabetes. Every isolated RNA sample was fully reverse transcribed, so sequencing captured expressed TCRB transcripts. The data were produced by immunoSEQ multiplex PCR, yet TCRdb's version contains in-frame clones alone and is incomplete. The sample holds 150,000 to 180,000 clones, around 8.5% seen once. The specimen sequenced was central memory CD4+ T cells from blood. The receptors were gathered from a man aged 18-30 years in good health.

The chain recombines TRBV6-6 with TRBJ1-3, with D hard to call. Germline V gives CDR1 MNHNY, CDR2 SVGAGI (reference sequence). The CDR3 has 15 amino acids. Trimming left V 6 bases short and J 0 bases short, with 12 bases between. CDR3 coding DNA: TGTGCCAGCAGGTCCCCCGGGGACTCTGGAAACACCATATATTTT. This sequence encodes CASRSPGDSGNTIYF.

In its sample, this clone was seen a few times. The chain couples TRBV9 to TRBJ1-3; weak D call: TRBD1 (5 bases). Between the trimmed V and J ends, which lost 0 bases and 2 bases, there was a span of 9 bases. The CDR3 is 15 amino acids. The germline V gene has CDR1 SGDLS and CDR2 YYNGEE. CDR3 sequence: CASSVAWGPGNTIYF. Here the CDR3 DNA reads TGTGCCAGCAGCGTAGCGTGGGGCCCTGGAAACACCATATATTTT.

This chain connects TRBV28 to TRBJ2-5; tentative D call: TRBD1 (5 bases). The germline V and J ends were trimmed by 7 bases and 5 bases, with 14 bases remaining between them. This CDR3 has 13 amino acids. Per the germline V gene, CDR1 is MDHEN and CDR2 is SYDVKM. CDR3 region: CASTRQLRETQYF. CDR3 nucleotide sequence: TGTGCCAGCACAAGACAGCTCCGGGAGACCCAGTACTTC.

This clone was seen ten or more times. The identical CDR3 is also encoded by other nucleotide sequences in the sample. The chain carries TRBV18 and TRBJ2-7, with 7 nucleotides matching TRBD2. The germline V gene has CDR1 KGHSH and CDR2 LQKENI. The CDR3 runs to 14 residues. V lost 0 bases, J lost 4 bases, and 3 bases stayed unmatched. CDR3: CASSPPSGTYEQYF. CDR3 DNA: TGTGCCAGCTCACCACCAAGCGGGACTTACGAGCAGTACTTC.

With regard to this clone: A much larger clone is a single base away; this may be a read error. The J gene is TRBJ1-1, the V gene TRBV28; 8 bases agree with TRBD1. The length of the CDR3 is 12 residues. The V gene end was trimmed by 5 bases and the J gene end by 4 bases; junction bases not matched to a gene: 0. Germline loops: CDR1 MDHEN, CDR2 SYDVKM. The CDR3 here is CASSTGGTEAFF. CDR3 bases: TGTGCCAGCAGTACAGGGGGCACTGAAGCTTTCTTT.

This clone came up a few times. V usage is TRBV19 and J usage is TRBJ2-7; D gene uncertain. The CDR3 contains 14 residues. Germline V CDR1 and CDR2: LNHDA, SQIVND (reference sequence). V was clipped by 2 bases and J by 0 bases, with 8 bases between them. CDR3 sequence: CASSIHRTSYEQYF. DNA for the CDR3: TGTGCCAGTAGTATACACAGAACCTCCTACGAGCAGTACTTC.

Comments on this clone: This may come from a read error, since a much larger clone is one base off. This chain uses TRBV4-1 with TRBJ2-7; 11 bases match TRBD1. The CDR3 is 15 residues long. CDR1 and CDR2 from the germline V gene are MGHRA and YSYEKL. V shed 2 bases and J 2 bases; nucleotides not matched to a gene: 2. Written as DNA, the CDR3 is TGCGCCAGCAGCCAACCGGGACAGGGGGCCTACGAGCAGTACTTC. Amino acids: CASSQPGQGAYEQYF.

This clone occurred a few times. The chain has TRBV19 and TRBJ1-2; TRBD1 might be the D (5 bases). This CDR3 spans 13 amino acids. Trimming cost V 3 bases and J 4 bases, with 9 bases left between them. Germline V gene lookup returns CDR1 LNHDA and CDR2 SQIVND (reference sequence). The CDR3 DNA follows: TGTGCCAGTAGTATTCAGGGACTCTATGGCTACACCTTC. This codes for CASSIQGLYGYTF. The full variable domain, rest sourced from reference TRBV19 and TRBJ1-2, is DGGITQSPKYLFRKEGQNVTLSCEQNLNHDAMYWYRQDPGQGLRLIYYSQIVNDFQKGDIAEGYSVSREKKESFPLTVTSAQKNPTAFYLCASSIQGLYGYTFGSGTRLTVV.

The rearrangement uses TRBV7-2 and TRBJ1-5, with TRBD1 matching over 8 bases. V lost 4 bases and J lost 7; bases outside the gene matches: 0. Germline loops: CDR1 SGHTA, CDR2 FQGNSA. This CDR3 is 12 amino acids long. The CDR3 protein is CASSWTGQPQHF. The CDR3 bases are TGTGCCAGCAGCTGGACAGGGCAGCCCCAGCATTTT.

V is TRBV7-8 and J is TRBJ2-7, with D possibly being TRBD2 (7 bases). Germline V gene sequence: CDR1 SGHVS, CDR2 FQNEAQ. The length of the CDR3 is 14 residues. V was shortened by 5 bases and J by 3 bases, with 14 bases between the two germline ends. This chain's CDR3 is CASSQRGAVYEQYF. CDR3 in DNA: TGTGCCAGCAGCCAACGGGGGGCCGTCTACGAGCAGTACTTC.